Listed below are T cell receptor beta chains from one sample, sequenced in a study of T cell repertoires in cytomegalovirus infection. TCRdb used MiXCR to reprocess the reads, holding one entry per CDR3 protein. The table includes hundreds of thousands of distinct CDR3 sequences, roughly 30% detected once. Sequencing was done on a sample of PBMCs. Receptors were obtained from a human donor in good health (CMV status not recorded). Some clones in this sample may be carry-over from other donors' samples. CDR3s include the opening cysteine and the closing phenylalanine or tryptophan. A D gene is named only where the DNA matches it firmly. The listing skips clone size in some rows; elsewhere it reads once, few, many or a size class.

D: TRBD2
V: TRBV18
size: NA
J: TRBJ2-1
DNA: TGTGCCAGCTCTAGTACCACGGGGGGAGGAACCAATGAGCAGTTCTTC
CDR3: CASSSTTGGGTNEQFF

D: NA
V: TRBV29-1
size: NA
J: TRBJ2-7
DNA: TGCAGCGTTGCCGGGAGACAGGTCTACGAGCAGTACTTC
CDR3: CSVAGRQVYEQYF

D: TRBD1
V: TRBV12-3/TRBV12-4
size: NA
J: TRBJ2-7
DNA: TGTGCCAGCAGTGGGGGAGCCGGGACAGGGGGCTACGAGCAGTACTTC
CDR3: CASSGGAGTGGYEQYF

D: NA
V: TRBV19
size: few
J: TRBJ2-7
DNA: TGTGCCAGTAGTACCTCCGACAGATACGAGCAGTACTTC
CDR3: CASSTSDRYEQYF

D: NA
V: TRBV6-5
size: NA
J: TRBJ2-2
DNA: TGTGACCGCAGCGCACCGAACACCGGGGAGCTGTTTTTT
CDR3: CDRSAPNTGELFF

D: TRBD1
V: TRBV2
size: once
J: TRBJ1-6
DNA: TGTGCCAGCGGTCCGGGACAGGGCTTCTCACCCCTCCACTTT
CDR3: CASGPGQGFSPLHF

D: NA
V: TRBV27
size: once
J: TRBJ1-2
DNA: TGTGCCAGCGGCCATAACTATGGCTACACCTTC
CDR3: CASGHNYGYTF

D: NA
V: TRBV7-2
size: few
J: TRBJ2-2
DNA: TGTGCCAGCATGCCTGAGTTAGGGAACACCGGGGAGCTGTTTTTT
CDR3: CASMPELGNTGELFF

D: NA
V: TRBV7-9
size: NA
J: TRBJ1-4
DNA: TGTGCCAGCAGCCAGACACCTCTTAATGAAAAACTGTTTTTT
CDR3: CASSQTPLNEKLFF

D: NA
V: TRBV19
size: few
J: TRBJ1-4
DNA: TGTGCCAGTAGTACGGGCGGGAATGAAAAACTGTTTTTT
CDR3: CASSTGGNEKLFF

D: NA
V: TRBV12-3/TRBV12-4
size: NA
J: TRBJ2-7
DNA: TGTGCCAGCAGCCACACTGGGACGTACTCCTACGAGCAGTACTTC
CDR3: CASSHTGTYSYEQYF

D: NA
V: TRBV6-1
size: NA
J: TRBJ2-2
DNA: TGTGCCAGCAGCCCTCGGGCGGGGAACACCGGGGAGCTGTTTTTT
CDR3: CASSPRAGNTGELFF

D: NA
V: TRBV27
size: NA
J: TRBJ1-6
DNA: TGTGCCAGCATGGCCGGGCTGCATAATTCACCCCTCCACTTT
CDR3: CASMAGLHNSPLHF

D: TRBD1
V: TRBV28
size: once
J: TRBJ1-5
DNA: TGTGCCAGGAGTTTAAAGACAGGGGTTGGCAATCAGCCCCAGCATTTT
CDR3: CARSLKTGVGNQPQHF

D: NA
V: TRBV7-8
size: NA
J: TRBJ2-1
DNA: TGTGCCAGCAGCTTAGCTTCCTATGGGGGATACAATGAGCAGTTCTTC
CDR3: CASSLASYGGYNEQFF

D: NA
V: TRBV7-9
size: NA
J: TRBJ2-5
DNA: TGTGCCAGCAGCACACCCGACCGGTACCAAGATACCCAGTACTTC
CDR3: CASSTPDRYQDTQYF

D: NA
V: TRBV7-2
size: many
J: TRBJ1-1
DNA: TGTGCCAGCAGCTTAGGGGGGACACCTGAAGCTTTCTTT
CDR3: CASSLGGTPEAFF

D: TRBD2
V: TRBV5-8
size: few
J: TRBJ2-1
DNA: TGTGCCAGCAGCAAACTAGCGGGGGGGCTTATTGAGCAGTTCTTC
CDR3: CASSKLAGGLIEQFF

D: NA
V: TRBV7-9
size: few
J: TRBJ1-3
DNA: TGTGCCAGCAGCTTGGACAGACTGGGAAGTTTCTCTGGAAACACCATATATTTT
CDR3: CASSLDRLGSFSGNTIYF

D: NA
V: TRBV11-3
size: few
J: TRBJ2-1
DNA: TGTGCCAGCAGCTTGGGGACGCTAAATGAGCAGTTCTTC
CDR3: CASSLGTLNEQFF

D: NA
V: TRBV28
size: NA
J: TRBJ2-5
DNA: TGTGCCAGCAAACAGGGGAGGGAAGAGACCCATTACTTC
CDR3: CASKQGREETHYF

D: TRBD2
V: TRBV12-3/TRBV12-4
size: many
J: TRBJ2-5
DNA: TGTGCCAGCAGCAGCCGGACTATGTCGAGCGGGGGGGCGGAGACCCAGTACTTC
CDR3: CASSSRTMSSGGAETQYF

D: TRBD2
V: TRBV28
size: NA
J: TRBJ2-3
DNA: TGTGCCAGCAGTTCTGGGACTAGCGTCATGGCAGATACGCAGTATTTT
CDR3: CASSSGTSVMADTQYF

D: NA
V: TRBV12-3/TRBV12-4
size: NA
J: TRBJ2-6
DNA: TGTGCCAGCAGTCCCGGGGAGGGGGCAACTGGGGCCAACGTCCTGACTTTC
CDR3: CASSPGEGATGANVLTF

D: NA
V: TRBV6-5
size: NA
J: TRBJ2-3
DNA: TGTGCCAGCAAGGGGGGATTCGGCACAGATACGCAGTATTTT
CDR3: CASKGGFGTDTQYF

D: NA
V: TRBV5-1
size: few
J: TRBJ1-4
DNA: TGCGCCAGCAGCTTGGCACGGGGAACTAATGAAAAACTGTTTTTT
CDR3: CASSLARGTNEKLFF

D: NA
V: TRBV5-1
size: NA
J: TRBJ1-4
DNA: TGCGCCAGCAGAACGGACAGAAATAATGAAAAACTGTTTTTT
CDR3: CASRTDRNNEKLFF

D: NA
V: TRBV7-2
size: many
J: TRBJ1-6
DNA: TGTGCCAGCAACTTGAATGGGGGGAATTCACCCCTCCACTTT
CDR3: CASNLNGGNSPLHF

D: TRBD2
V: TRBV4-3
size: NA
J: TRBJ2-1
DNA: TGCGCCAGCAGCCAACGTGCGCGGGGGGGCCACAATGAGCAGTTCTTC
CDR3: CASSQRARGGHNEQFF

D: TRBD2
V: TRBV3-1
size: NA
J: TRBJ2-1
DNA: TGTGCCAGCAGCCAAGATGGCGGGGGGGTAAATGAGCAGTTCTTC
CDR3: CASSQDGGGVNEQFF

D: TRBD2
V: TRBV19
size: few
J: TRBJ2-1
DNA: TGTGCCAGTAGTATCGCTAGCGGGGATTACAATGAGCAGTTCTTC
CDR3: CASSIASGDYNEQFF

D: NA
V: TRBV2
size: many
J: TRBJ1-1
DNA: TGTGCCAGCAGTGAAATCTGGTCTCCGGGGACTGAAGCTTTCTTT
CDR3: CASSEIWSPGTEAFF

D: TRBD2
V: TRBV7-2
size: many
J: TRBJ2-1
DNA: TGTGCCAGCAGCCGAATAGCGGGGGGCGGCAATGAGCAGTTCTTC
CDR3: CASSRIAGGGNEQFF

D: NA
V: TRBV9
size: NA
J: TRBJ2-1
DNA: TGTGCCAGCAGCGTAGCCCCGGAGGCGATTAGAGACAATGAGCAGTTCTTC
CDR3: CASSVAPEAIRDNEQFF

D: NA
V: TRBV3-1
size: NA
J: TRBJ1-2
DNA: TGTGCCAGCAGGGACACCAACTATGGCTACACCTTC
CDR3: CASRDTNYGYTF

D: NA
V: TRBV5-3
size: NA
J: TRBJ1-6
DNA: TGTGCCAGCAGCTTGGAGATTATGGGGACTAATAATTCACCCCTCCACTTT
CDR3: CASSLEIMGTNNSPLHF

D: TRBD1
V: TRBV25-1
size: NA
J: TRBJ2-7
DNA: TGTGCCAGCAGTGCGGACAGGGTCGGCGAGCAGTACTTC
CDR3: CASSADRVGEQYF

D: TRBD1
V: TRBV20-1
size: NA
J: TRBJ1-5
DNA: TGCAGTGCTCGCCAAGGACAGGAGAGGGGAGCCCAGCATTTT
CDR3: CSARQGQERGAQHF

D: TRBD1
V: TRBV5-1
size: NA
J: TRBJ1-6
DNA: TGCGCCAGCAGCTACCCCAACAGGGGCTCTAATTCACCCCTCCACTTT
CDR3: CASSYPNRGSNSPLHF

D: TRBD1
V: TRBV6-2/TRBV6-3
size: few
J: TRBJ2-7
DNA: TGTGCCAGCAGTTCTCCGGGACAGGGGCGAGCCTACGAGCAGTACTTC
CDR3: CASSSPGQGRAYEQYF

D: TRBD1
V: TRBV5-1
size: few
J: TRBJ2-7
DNA: TGCGCCAGCAGCTTGGGGGGGGACAGGGGGTACTACGAGCAGTACTTC
CDR3: CASSLGGDRGYYEQYF

D: NA
V: TRBV20-1
size: few
J: TRBJ1-1
DNA: TGCAGTGCATGGGCGAGGGACCCAAAGAGAGAAGCTTTCTTT
CDR3: CSAWARDPKREAFF

D: NA
V: TRBV12-5
size: few
J: TRBJ2-3
DNA: TGTGCTAGTGGTTTGGAAAGGATAACAGATACGCAGTATTTT
CDR3: CASGLERITDTQYF

D: NA
V: TRBV7-6
size: once
J: TRBJ2-5
DNA: TGTGCCAGCAGCCCTATTTACTCCAAAGATGGGGAGACCCAGTACTTC
CDR3: CASSPIYSKDGETQYF

D: NA
V: TRBV12-3/TRBV12-4
size: many
J: TRBJ1-4
DNA: TGTGCCAGCAGTTTGTCGTCGGCCCCCGAAAAACTGTTTTTT
CDR3: CASSLSSAPEKLFF

D: NA
V: TRBV6-5
size: NA
J: TRBJ1-4
DNA: TGTGCCAGCAGTTACTCGTTTATGCTATCAACTAATGAAAAACTGTTTTTT
CDR3: CASSYSFMLSTNEKLFF

D: NA
V: TRBV12-3/TRBV12-4
size: few
J: TRBJ1-3
DNA: TGTGCCAGCAGTTTCGTTCCGGGCTCCCCTGGAAACACCATATATTTT
CDR3: CASSFVPGSPGNTIYF

D: TRBD1
V: TRBV4-1
size: NA
J: TRBJ1-2
DNA: TGCGCCAGCAGCCAAGTGGGGACAGAGAACTATGGCTACACCTTC
CDR3: CASSQVGTENYGYTF

D: NA
V: TRBV15
size: NA
J: TRBJ1-6
DNA: TGTGCCACCAGCAGAGATGGGGGGATTTCACCCCTCCACTTT
CDR3: CATSRDGGISPLHF

D: TRBD1
V: TRBV6-5
size: few
J: TRBJ2-3
DNA: TGTGCCAGCAGTTCGGGACAGCTGGGCACAGATACGCAGTATTTT
CDR3: CASSSGQLGTDTQYF

D: TRBD2
V: TRBV7-7
size: few
J: TRBJ2-3
DNA: TGTGCTAGCAGCTTAAGACCCTCTAGCGGGGGGGCCGGATGGTTTGATACGCAGTATTTT
CDR3: CASSLRPSSGGAGWFDTQYF

D: NA
V: TRBV20-1
size: NA
J: TRBJ2-3
DNA: TGCAGTGCTAGAAAGAGTATCCCCGGGGATACGCAGTATTTT
CDR3: CSARKSIPGDTQYF

D: NA
V: TRBV29-1
size: NA
J: TRBJ2-3
DNA: TGCAGCGTTGTTAGGGCCCTTACAGATACGCAGTATTTT
CDR3: CSVVRALTDTQYF

D: TRBD2
V: TRBV7-2
size: many
J: TRBJ2-5
DNA: TGTGCCAGCAGCTCCGGACTAGCGGGGGGGCTCCCCAAGACCCAGTACTTC
CDR3: CASSSGLAGGLPKTQYF

D: NA
V: TRBV4-1
size: NA
J: TRBJ1-5
DNA: TGCGCCAGCAGCCAAGATGCCGGGGGATCCCATCAGCCCCAGCATTTT
CDR3: CASSQDAGGSHQPQHF

D: TRBD2
V: TRBV20-1
size: few
J: TRBJ2-7
DNA: TGCAGTGGGGGGTTAGCGGGGGCCACCTACGAGCAGTACTTC
CDR3: CSGGLAGATYEQYF

D: TRBD1
V: TRBV5-1
size: NA
J: TRBJ1-4
DNA: TGCGCCAGCAGCTGGACAGGGGGCGCCGGTGAAAAACTGTTTTTT
CDR3: CASSWTGGAGEKLFF

D: NA
V: TRBV12-3/TRBV12-4
size: NA
J: TRBJ2-1
DNA: TGTGCCAGCAGTTTCGGGGAAAGGAATGAGCAGTTCTTC
CDR3: CASSFGERNEQFF

D: NA
V: TRBV6-2/TRBV6-3
size: NA
J: TRBJ1-1
DNA: TGTGCCAGCAGTTACTCAGAAGAAGCTTTCTTT
CDR3: CASSYSEEAFF